This T cell receptor (beta chain) was recovered during a study of cytomegalovirus exposure and HLA in healthy donors. Study overall: An analysis done earlier identified 100 million to 140 million unique TCR beta sequences from about 180 million T cells.

In germline, CDR1 is SEHNR, CDR2 FQNEAQ (reference sequence). Trimming took off 0 bases at V and 0 bases at J, with 14 bases between the two ends. The CDR3 is 17 residues long. At sampling all donors were nominally healthy, likely with unrecorded immune exposures. Both 60 Vbeta primers and 13 Jbeta primers went into the PCR. Produced via immunoSEQ multiplex PCR; TCRdb's table is partial and in-frame only. Of roughly 100,000 clones listed, 65% to 85% are singletons. The sequence derives from a man over 45 in good health and CMV-seronegative. Source material: PBMCs. This sequence joins TRBV7-9 and TRBJ1-1, with unresolved D. The CDR3 spells CASSLAQTSDMNTEAFF. Written as DNA, the CDR3 is TGTGCCAGCAGCTTAGCCCAGACATCTGATATGAACACTGAAGCTTTCTTT. Full variable domain (missing parts from reference TRBV7-9 and TRBJ1-1): DTGVSQNPRHKITKRGQNVTFRCDPISEHNRLYWYRQTLGQGPEFLTYFQNEAQLEKSRLLSDRFSAERPKGSFSTLEIQRTEQGDSAMYLCASSLAQTSDMNTEAFFGQGTRLTVV.